These T cell receptor beta chains were read from a single sample in a study of tumor-infiltrating lymphocytes in localized non-small cell lung cancer. Assay: immunoSEQ multiplex PCR; the TCRdb copy retains only in-frame clones and omits some. This sample has some 12,000 clones, with 78% found just once. The sample taken for sequencing was lung tumor tissue. The receptor set was obtained from a human donor with non-small cell lung cancer. Each CDR3 is given with its conserved first and last residue. The D gene is left open where the match is weak. Some rows have no size entry. The others give once, few or many, or a class for an expanded clone.

length	V	D	size	J	CDR3	DNA
15	TRBV9	-	-	TRBJ1-4	CASSVGTATNEKLFF	TGTGCCAGCAGCGTAGGGACAGCAACTAATGAAAAACTGTTTTTT
15	TRBV7-8	-	-	TRBJ1-2	CASSLGVTGDYGYTF	TGTGCCAGCAGCTTAGGGGTGACAGGTGACTATGGCTACACCTTC
15	TRBV2	TRBD2	-	TRBJ2-5	CASSLAGAQQETQYF	TGTGCCAGCAGTCTAGCGGGGGCGCAACAAGAGACCCAGTACTTC
15	TRBV6-1	TRBD1	medium-sized	TRBJ2-7	CASSDQDRGPYEQYF	TGTGCCAGCAGTGACCAGGACAGGGGGCCTTACGAGCAGTACTTC
16	TRBV5-1	TRBD2	-	TRBJ2-2	CASSLSPSGGPWELFF	TGCGCCAGCAGCTTGTCTCCTAGCGGGGGGCCCTGGGAGCTGTTTTTT
13	TRBV30	TRBD2	-	TRBJ2-5	CAWGSGIRETQYF	TGTGCCTGGGGGAGCGGGATCAGGGAGACCCAGTACTTC
16	TRBV19	-	few	TRBJ2-5	CASSIAYGTGGETQYF	TGTGCCAGTAGTATAGCCTACGGGACTGGGGGAGAGACCCAGTACTTC
15	TRBV2	TRBD1	-	TRBJ2-2	CASTQGQGHTGELFF	TGTGCCAGCACCCAGGGACAGGGACACACCGGGGAGCTGTTTTTT
13	TRBV6-5	-	-	TRBJ1-1	CASRGQTNTEAFF	TGTGCCAGCAGGGGTCAAACGAACACTGAAGCTTTCTTT
14	TRBV19	-	-	TRBJ1-3	CASSLRGSGNTIYF	TGTGCCAGTAGTTTGCGGGGCTCTGGAAACACCATATATTTT
15	TRBV14	-	-	TRBJ2-2	CASSQGSAETGELFF	TGTGCCAGCAGCCAAGGATCAGCGGAAACCGGGGAGCTGTTTTTT
15	TRBV7-2	-	-	TRBJ1-5	CASSLVGESNQPQHF	TGTGCCAGCAGCTTAGTAGGGGAGAGCAATCAGCCCCAGCATTTT
14	TRBV5-5	-	-	TRBJ2-1	CASSLAWSYNEQFF	TGTGCCAGCAGCTTGGCTTGGTCCTACAATGAGCAGTTCTTC
11	TRBV28	-	-	TRBJ1-2	CASMDGYGYTF	TGTGCCAGCATGGACGGCTACGGCTACACCTTC
18	TRBV9	TRBD2	-	TRBJ2-3	CASQRRGKTSGVTDTQYF	TGTGCCAGCCAGCGTAGGGGGAAGACTAGCGGGGTCACAGATACGCAGTATTTT
14	TRBV28	-	-	TRBJ2-7	CASSFPGVSYEQYF	TGTGCCAGCAGTTTTCCAGGGGTATCCTACGAGCAGTACTTC
14	TRBV5-1	-	-	TRBJ2-7	CASSFGVGGAEQYF	TGCGCCAGCAGCTTCGGGGTTGGGGGCGCCGAGCAGTACTTC
17	TRBV9	TRBD1	-	TRBJ1-2	CASSVVAEQGANYGYTF	TGTGCCAGCAGCGTAGTAGCAGAACAGGGGGCAAACTATGGCTACACCTTC